This passage covers 14 T cell receptor beta chains from one sample sequenced in a study of human T cells and chemical hapten exposure. Time point noted: patch test 2, 6 weeks after DPC sensitization. Indicated treatment: therapeutic diphenylcyclopropenone sensitization with weekly scalp DPC. Via MiXCR, TCRdb re-called the RACE reads, giving one row per CDR3 protein. The profile shows over 35,000 distinct CDR3 sequences, 8% to 9% of them singletons. Sequenced here: whole blood, sampled in connection with sensitization to the hapten diphenylcyclopropenone (DPC). Every receptor here comes from a woman aged 40 to 50 with alopecia areata. Some clones in this sample may be carry-over from other donors' samples.

This clonotype was seen many times. The rearrangement joins TRBV5-1 to TRBJ2-3; D is perhaps TRBD1 or TRBD2 (6 bases each). This CDR3 region has 20 residues. V lost 0 bases to trimming and J lost 2 bases, with 25 bases between them. Germline CDR1 and CDR2: SGHRS and YFSETQ. CDR3 DNA sequence: TGCGCCAGCAGCTTGGAGCTTTGGGGGCTGCGGGGCGGGGCCACAGATACGCAGTATTTT. Protein: CASSLELWGLRGGATDTQYF. Supplemented by reference TRBV5-1 and TRBJ2-3, the full variable domain reads KAGVTQTPRYLIKTRGQQVTLSCSPISGHRSVSWYQQTPGQGLQFLFEYFSETQRNKGNFPGRFSGRQFSNSRSEMNVSTLELGDSALYLCASSLELWGLRGGATDTQYFGPGTRLTVL.

This clonotype was observed at least ten times. V usage is TRBV6-1 and J usage is TRBJ1-6, with unresolved D. CDR3 length: 17 amino acids. The V gene's germline CDR1 is MNHNS and CDR2 SASEGT. The ends were cut back, 2 bases at V and 0 bases at J, with 11 bases in the middle. The chain's CDR3 is CASSESRISSYNSPLHF. For the CDR3, the DNA is TGTGCCAGCAGTGAATCCAGGATAAGCTCCTATAATTCACCCCTCCACTTT.

This clonotype was detected only a few times. The V gene is TRBV7-8, the J gene TRBJ1-2; the D gene is possibly TRBD1 (6 bases). The CDR3 consists of 16 residues. V dropped 2 bases and J dropped 6 bases, with 19 bases sitting between them. CDR1 is SGHVS, CDR2 FQNEAQ, per germline. This chain's CDR3 is CASSLPSTGNPNGYTF. In nucleotides, the CDR3 is TGTGCCAGCAGCTTACCTTCGACAGGAAACCCCAATGGCTACACCTTC.

At least ten counts were recorded for this clonotype. The chain has TRBV18 and TRBJ1-3, with D maybe TRBD1 (6 bases). Germline lookup yields CDR1 KGHSH and CDR2 LQKENI. There are 14 residues in the CDR3. The V end was cut by 4 bases, the J end by 4 bases, with 11 bases between. The CDR3 sequence is CASSLRDTGNTIYF. The CDR3 coding sequence is TGTGCCAGCTCACTCCGGGACACAGGAAACACCATATATTTT.

V usage is TRBV6-1 and J usage is TRBJ1-1, with D tentatively TRBD1 (5 bases). This CDR3 spans 16 amino acids. From germline, CDR1 is MNHNS and CDR2 SASEGT. V was cut by 5 bases and J by 4 bases, with 20 bases left in between. The CDR3 sequence: CASSSFGSGDSTEAFF. CDR3 nucleotide sequence: TGTGCCAGCAGTTCATTCGGGTCGGGGGATAGCACTGAAGCTTTCTTT.

This clonotype appeared a few times. The J gene is TRBJ2-5, the V gene TRBV9; tentative D call: TRBD1 (6 bases). CDR3 size: 12 residues. Trimming took 5 bases from V and 5 from J, leaving 10 bases between them. Germline loops: CDR1 SGDLS, CDR2 YYNGEE. As DNA, the CDR3 is TGTGCCAGCAGGGGGGCTGGCGAGACCCAGTACTTC. It is translated as CASRGAGETQYF.

This clonotype was observed many times. V and J are TRBV7-2 and TRBJ2-1; the D call may be TRBD1 or TRBD2 (5 bases each). Trimming pared 4 bases from V and 9 bases from J, leaving 10 bases between. Germline V gene sequence: CDR1 SGHTA, CDR2 FQGNSA. CDR3 length equals 12 residues. As DNA, the CDR3 is TGTGCCAGCAGCTCCCCAGGGAGTGAGCAGTTCTTC. Protein product: CASSSPGSEQFF.

Many counts were recorded for this clonotype. The J gene is TRBJ1-2, the V gene TRBV6-4; D gene ambiguous. Trimming took 2 bases from V and 5 from J, leaving 9 bases between them. CDR3 length: 13 residues. The germline CDR1 and CDR2 sequences are MRHNA and SNTAGT. The DNA of the CDR3 is TGTGCCAGCAGTGACGGCCCCGCTTATGGCTACACCTTC. The encoded protein is CASSDGPAYGYTF.

V usage is TRBV27 and J usage is TRBJ2-7, with 7 bases identical to TRBD1. The V gene end was trimmed by 0 bases and the J gene end by 3 bases; junction bases not matched to a gene: 11. The CDR3 loop spans 17 amino acids. Germline lookup yields CDR1 MNHEY and CDR2 SMNVEV (reference sequence). CDR3: CASSLSVPRGSIYEQYF. The CDR3 nucleotides are TGTGCCAGCAGTTTATCGGTCCCCAGGGGGAGTATCTACGAGCAGTACTTC.

Ten or more counts support this clonotype. This chain connects TRBV5-1 to TRBJ1-5; unclear D gene. The germline V gene has CDR1 SGHRS and CDR2 YFSETQ. This CDR3 is 14 amino acids long. V was cut by 0 bases and J by 2 bases, with 6 bases left in between. The CDR3 nucleotides are TGCGCCAGCAGCTTGGAGGGCGGCAATCAGCCCCAGCATTTT. This codes for CASSLEGGNQPQHF.

This clonotype was seen at least ten times. Here the CDR3 reads CASSTGFTTNEKLFF. The CDR3 nucleotides are TGTGCCAGCAGTACAGGGTTTACAACTAATGAAAAACTGTTTTTT. V usage is TRBV2 and J usage is TRBJ1-4; TRBD1 might be the D (6 bases). The V gene lost 5 bases and the J gene lost 0 bases, with 10 bases spanning the gap. The CDR3 is made up of 15 amino acids. The germline CDR1 and CDR2 sequences are SNHLY and FYNNEI.

This clonotype came up many times. The rearrangement joins TRBV5-1 to TRBJ1-2; D gene unclear. Trimming pared 6 bases from V and 3 bases from J, leaving 15 bases between. The germline V gene has CDR1 SGHRS and CDR2 YFSETQ. The CDR3 contains 14 residues. CDR3 nucleotides: TGCGCCAGCAACTCCGGCCCAAAGGACTATGGCTACACCTTC. It translates to CASNSGPKDYGYTF.

This clonotype was seen ten or more times. The chain employs TRBV7-2 and TRBJ2-7; 11 bases are a match to TRBD1. CDR1 is SGHTA, CDR2 FQGNSA, per germline. The CDR3 sequence is 17 residues long. V was clipped by 1 base and J by 0 bases; unmatched bases: 5. DNA for the CDR3: TGTGCCAGCAGCTTAGGGACAGGGGGCAGAAGCTCCTACGAGCAGTACTTC. Residues: CASSLGTGGRSSYEQYF.

This clonotype was seen repeatedly, ten times or more. V is TRBV20-1 and J is TRBJ1-5; 12 nucleotides agree with TRBD1. V was clipped by 5 bases and J by 2 bases; unmatched bases: 4. This CDR3 has 15 residues. Per the germline V gene, CDR1 is DFQATT and CDR2 is SNEGSKA (reference sequence). CDR3 region: CSARDRGRGNQPQHF. CDR3 nucleotide sequence: TGCAGTGCTCGGGACAGGGGGCGCGGCAATCAGCCCCAGCATTTT.